This T cell receptor (beta chain) was found in a study of blood T cell repertoires in COVID-19. CDR1 SGHDN and CDR2 FVKESK come from the germline V gene. Trimming removed 7 bases at V and 4 bases at J, with 6 bases between. The length of the CDR3 is 11 residues. Sequencing was performed with immunoSEQ multiplex PCR; in TCRdb, only in-frame clones are kept and a portion is missing. This table holds approximately 200,000 clones, 80% to 90% found once. The sequence was obtained from a woman in her 30s who had been exposed to COVID-19. The sample taken for sequencing was PBMCs or T cells enriched from blood (not recorded which). The chain carries TRBV14 and TRBJ2-3; D call uncertain. The CDR3 spells CASKAADTQYF. CDR3 nucleotides: TGTGCCAGCAAGGCGGCAGATACGCAGTATTTT.